Following are 25 T cell receptor beta chains from one sample sequenced in a study of identical twins. TCRdb reprocessed the 5' RACE reads with MiXCR, giving one entry per CDR3 protein. The sample lists 350,000 to 400,000 distinct CDR3 sequences, about 10% occurring once. Sequenced sample: naive T cells sorted from blood. These TCRs come from a woman between 50 and 59 years old in good health.

This clonotype was detected many times. The chain uses TRBV24-1 and TRBJ1-5; D gene uncertain. Per germline, CDR1 KGHDR and CDR2 SFDVKD. This CDR3 region has 15 residues. V lost 2 bases, J lost 5 bases, and 12 bases lay in between. As DNA, the CDR3 is TGTGCCACCAGTGATTCGACGGGAAATTATCAGCCCCAGCATTTT. Its translation is CATSDSTGNYQPQHF.

This clonotype was observed many times. CDR3: CASSLVRGNTGELFF. In DNA form, the CDR3 reads TGCGCCAGCAGCTTGGTTCGGGGTAACACCGGGGAGCTGTTTTTT. The J gene is TRBJ2-2, the V gene TRBV5-1, with D possibly matching TRBD2 (5 bases). Trimming took 0 bases from V and 2 from J, leaving 8 bases between them. Per the germline V gene, CDR1 is SGHRS and CDR2 is YFSETQ. This CDR3 has 15 residues.

This chain connects TRBV20-1 to TRBJ2-7; D might be TRBD2 (5 bases). Germline CDR1 and CDR2: DFQATT and SNEGSKA (reference sequence). This CDR3 comprises 15 residues. Between the trimmed V and J ends, which lost 2 bases and 0 bases, there was a span of 14 bases. The CDR3 DNA is TGCAGTGCTAGACCCCGGCGGGCTCCCTCCTACGAGCAGTACTTC. Translating gives CSARPRRAPSYEQYF.

This clonotype was seen only a few times. This sequence joins TRBV12-3 or TRBV12-4 and TRBJ2-1; no definite D call. The ends were cut back, 5 bases at V and 6 bases at J, with 20 bases in the middle. This CDR3 comprises 16 residues. In DNA, the CDR3 is TGTGCCAGCAGTCCCCTTCCCCCCTTCTTAGGCAATGAGCAGTTCTTC. The encoded protein is CASSPLPPFLGNEQFF.

The chain uses TRBV12-3 or TRBV12-4 and TRBJ1-6; maybe TRBD1 (5 bases). V was cut by 8 bases and J by 6 bases, with 14 bases left in between. This CDR3 has 14 residues. CDR3 in DNA: TGTGCCAGCCAGAGGGACCGAAGTAATTCACCCCTCCACTTT. Translation gives CASQRDRSNSPLHF.

The chain joins TRBV5-6 to TRBJ2-1; TRBD2 matches at 12 bases. The V gene's germline CDR1 is SGHDT and CDR2 YYEEEE. CDR3 length: 16 residues. V was clipped by 4 bases and J by 6 bases; unmatched bases: 8. The chain's CDR3 is CASSLIPGLAGNEQFF. In nucleotides, the CDR3 is TGTGCCAGCAGCCTGATACCGGGACTAGCGGGCAATGAGCAGTTCTTC. Full variable domain (missing parts from reference TRBV5-6 and TRBJ2-1): DAGVTQSPTHLIKTRGQQVTLRCSPKSGHDTVSWYQQALGQGPQFIFQYYEEEERQRGNFPDRFSGHQFPNYSSELNVNALLLGDSALYLCASSLIPGLAGNEQFFGPGTRLTVL.

This sequence joins TRBV5-1 and TRBJ2-1; no definite D call. Germline values: CDR1 SGHRS, CDR2 YFSETQ. There are 15 residues in the CDR3. V lost 2 bases and J 0 bases, leaving 9 bases between the germline ends. The CDR3 nucleotides read TGCGCCAGCAGCTTAGCTCAGCTCTCCTACAATGAGCAGTTCTTC. It encodes CASSLAQLSYNEQFF.

This clonotype was detected ten times or more. V usage is TRBV29-1 and J usage is TRBJ2-7; D unclear. The CDR3 has 12 residues. V was shortened by 8 bases and J by 2 bases, with 13 bases between the two germline ends. CDR1 SQVTM and CDR2 ANQGSEA come from the germline V gene. The CDR3 loop reads CSPQTRTYEQYF. CDR3 nucleotide sequence: TGCAGCCCTCAGACCCGTACCTACGAGCAGTACTTC.

The chain couples TRBV12-3 or TRBV12-4 to TRBJ1-5; D unresolved. The CDR3 covers 17 residues. V gave up 3 bases and J gave up 0 bases, with 15 bases separating them. CDR3 residues: CASSLWETDFSNQPQHF. Here the CDR3 DNA reads TGTGCCAGCAGTTTGTGGGAGACGGATTTTAGCAATCAGCCCCAGCATTTT.

This chain connects TRBV6-5 to TRBJ2-2; D call uncertain. Deletions cut 6 bases from V and 4 bases from J, with 9 bases between. The germline V gene has CDR1 MNHEY and CDR2 SVGAGI. This CDR3 is built from 13 residues. CDR3 protein: CASRNRVTGELFF. The CDR3 nucleotides are TGTGCCAGCAGAAACAGAGTCACCGGGGAGCTGTTTTTT.

As for this clonotype: With a much larger clone just one base away, this may be a read error. J is TRBJ1-2 and V is TRBV12-3 or TRBV12-4; possibly TRBD1 for D (5 bases). The CDR3 spans 12 residues. The CDR3 region has the DNA TGTGCCAGCAGTGCGACAGTCCATGGCTACCCCTTC. It translates to CASSATVHGYPF.

This chain connects TRBV12-3 or TRBV12-4 to TRBJ1-1, with D perhaps matching TRBD1 (5 bases). With 9 bases removed from V and 4 bases from J, the gap between germline ends came to 15 bases. The CDR3 sequence is 13 residues long. The CDR3 here is CASRGGSVTEAFF. The CDR3 DNA reads as TGTGCCAGTCGGGGGGGTTCGGTCACTGAAGCTTTCTTT.

The chain joins TRBV21-1 to TRBJ2-1. TRBV21-1 has pseudogene status. This CDR3 is 19 amino acids long. CDR3 bases: TGTGCCAGCAGCAAAGGCAAGGGAAGCAGACTTAGCTCCTACAATGAGCAGTTCTTC. Encoded protein: CASSKGKGSRLSSYNEQFF.

The chain couples TRBV20-1 to TRBJ2-1, with D possibly being TRBD1 (5 bases). Trimming took off 0 bases at V and 8 bases at J, with 14 bases between the two ends. Germline CDR1 DFQATT, CDR2 SNEGSKA (reference sequence). CDR3 length: 14 residues. For the CDR3, the DNA is TGCAGTGCTAGAGATCTACAGGCCAAGGATGAGCAGTTCTTC. Residues: CSARDLQAKDEQFF.

The V gene is TRBV29-1, the J gene TRBJ1-2, with D maybe TRBD1 (5 bases). The V end lost 0 bases, the J end lost 3 bases, and 17 bases lay between the germline ends. Germline CDR1 is SQVTM and CDR2 is ANQGSEA. The CDR3 consists of 16 residues. CDR3 DNA sequence: TGCAGCGTTGAAGAGGTGTTGGACATCACCCACTATGGCTACACCTTC. The encoded protein is CSVEEVLDITHYGYTF.

The V call is TRBV19, the J call TRBJ2-5; 9 bases agree with TRBD1. CDR1 is LNHDA, CDR2 SQIVND, per germline (reference sequence). V gave up 2 bases and J gave up 7 bases; unmatched junction bases: 11. The CDR3 is 16 amino acids. The CDR3 region has the DNA TGTGCCAGTAGTATACGAGGACAGGGGCCGCTCGGGACCCAGTACTTC. Its protein product is CASSIRGQGPLGTQYF.

This clonotype was observed a handful of times. The CDR3 here is CASINVFGRGPDNEQFF. In DNA form, the CDR3 reads TGTGCCAGCATCAACGTTTTCGGCAGGGGGCCCGACAATGAGCAGTTCTTC. The chain has TRBV7-9 and TRBJ2-1; 8 nucleotides match TRBD1. This CDR3 has 17 amino acids. The V gene's germline CDR1 is SEHNR and CDR2 FQNEAQ (reference sequence). The ends lost 7 bases at V and 5 bases at J; junction bases unmatched: 16.

V is TRBV20-1 and J is TRBJ1-2, with D maybe TRBD1 (5 bases). The germline V gene encodes CDR1 DFQATT and CDR2 SNEGSKA (reference sequence). The CDR3 length is 14 residues. With 0 bases removed from V and 4 bases from J, the gap between germline ends came to 12 bases. The CDR3 spells CSARDRGGLYGYTF. The CDR3 DNA is TGCAGTGCTAGAGATCGCGGGGGACTCTATGGCTACACCTTC.

This clonotype was counted a few times. CDR3 sequence: CASSIGLAGTGELFF. CDR3 nucleotides: TGTGCCAGCAGCATCGGACTAGCGGGAACCGGGGAGCTGTTTTTT. This chain joins TRBV5-4 and TRBJ2-2; TRBD2 matches at 12 bases. V lost 4 bases, J lost 5 bases, and 3 bases stayed unmatched. The CDR3 spans 15 residues. Germline CDR1 SGHNT, CDR2 YYREEE (reference sequence).

The sample holds many counts of this clonotype. CDR3 protein: CASSLEGMVHEQYF. The CDR3 coding sequence is TGTGCCAGCAGTTTGGAGGGGATGGTGCACGAGCAGTACTTC. The rearrangement uses TRBV12-3 or TRBV12-4 and TRBJ2-7; the D gene is possibly TRBD2 (6 bases). CDR3 size: 14 residues. The V end was cut by 3 bases, the J end by 5 bases, with 14 bases between.

This clonotype was detected many times. The gene calls are TRBV20-1 and TRBJ2-7; maybe TRBD2 (6 bases). The V gene's germline CDR1 is DFQATT and CDR2 SNEGSKA (reference sequence). This CDR3 has 16 residues. V was cut by 4 bases and J by 3 bases, with 22 bases left in between. The CDR3, as DNA: TGCAGTGCTACACCGGGGGATTTAGCGCCCATCTACGAGCAGTACTTC. Translated, it gives CSATPGDLAPIYEQYF.

This clonotype was detected many times. The chain employs TRBV29-1 and TRBJ2-2; 9 positions match TRBD2. The CDR3 has 14 amino acids. V was clipped by 1 base and J by 4 bases; unmatched bases: 1. The germline CDR1 and CDR2 sequences are SQVTM and ANQGSEA. CDR3 DNA sequence: TGCAGCGTTGAAGCAGCGGGAGGCACCGGGGAGCTGTTTTTT. Its protein product is CSVEAAGGTGELFF.

This clonotype was counted many times. CDR3 nucleotides: TGCGCCAGCAGCCCGTGGGGACGGAGTGGCACTGAAGCTTTCTTT. Encoded protein: CASSPWGRSGTEAFF. The chain joins TRBV5-1 to TRBJ1-1; D is perhaps TRBD1 (5 bases). This CDR3 region has 15 residues. V was clipped by 4 bases and J by 4 bases, with 17 bases between them. The germline V gene encodes CDR1 SGHRS and CDR2 YFSETQ.

V gene TRBV12-3 or TRBV12-4 combines with J gene TRBJ1-6, with D possibly TRBD1 on 5 matching bases. The CDR3 spans 13 residues. Trimming shortened V by 3 bases and J by 12 bases, and 12 bases separated the two germline ends. The CDR3 reads CASSFEGFGPLHF. CDR3 sequence (DNA): TGTGCCAGCAGTTTTGAGGGGTTCGGACCCCTCCACTTT.

This clonotype occurred a few times. The chain carries TRBV24-1 and TRBJ2-6, with D perhaps TRBD1 or TRBD2 (5 bases each). Between the trimmed V and J ends, which lost 2 bases and 0 bases, there was a span of 19 bases. Germline CDR1 KGHDR, CDR2 SFDVKD. This CDR3 spans 20 amino acids. The CDR3, as DNA: TGTGCCACCAGTGATTCGGGCGCCGGGACCGAGAGCTCTGGGGCCAACGTCCTGACTTTC. Protein: CATSDSGAGTESSGANVLTF.